These 17 T cell receptor beta chains share one sample of origin, sequenced in a study of spatial heterogeneity in lung cancer. Stated time point: sample taken at primary tumor resection. Their antigen targets remain unknown. General observations from the study: Tumoral mutation counts were tracked by counts of expanded intratumoral alpha and beta TCRs.

Each CDR3 protein is one row after TCRdb ran MiXCR on the 5' RACE reads. The sample yields 20,000 to 25,000 distinct CDR3 sequences, over 4% seen once. The sequencing here drew on lung tumor tissue, taken at surgery. These receptors originate from a male donor with early-stage non-small cell lung cancer.

This clonotype was counted at least ten times. The CDR3 DNA reads TGTGCCAGCAGCCGGCGCGGAGTCTGGAGTGAAAAACTGTTTTTT. Translation gives CASSRRGVWSEKLFF. The chain links TRBV7-2 to TRBJ1-4; D is unresolved. The germline V gene has CDR1 SGHTA and CDR2 FQGNSA. V lost 5 bases, J lost 7 bases, and 17 bases lay in between. The CDR3 loop spans 15 amino acids.

The sample holds many counts of this clonotype. V and J are TRBV10-3 and TRBJ1-1; 7 bases are shared with TRBD1. From germline, CDR1 is ENHRY and CDR2 SYGVKD. V was pared by 4 bases and J by 5 bases, with 16 bases of the junction left unmatched. There are 17 residues in the CDR3. The CDR3 DNA sequence: TGTGCCATCAGTGGGGGGACGGACAGGCGCAAGAAAACTGAAGCTTTCTTT. Its protein is CAISGGTDRRKKTEAFF.

This clonotype was observed at least ten times. The chain recombines TRBV3-1 with TRBJ2-1; D is perhaps TRBD2 (6 bases). Germline V gene sequence: CDR1 LGHDT, CDR2 YNNKEL (reference sequence). CDR3 length: 15 residues. The V and J ends lost 0 bases and 1 base respectively, with 7 bases between them. The CDR3 nucleotides read TGTGCCAGCAGCCAAGAGCGGGGTTCCTACAATGAGCAGTTCTTC. This codes for CASSQERGSYNEQFF.

This clonotype has at least ten counts. The genes are TRBV12-3 or TRBV12-4 and TRBJ2-2, with TRBD2 matching over 8 bases. The CDR3 runs 14 residues. J was trimmed by 6 bases and V by 2 bases; bases with no gene match: 2. In DNA form, the CDR3 reads TGTGCCAGCAGTTTACTAGCGGGTGCCGGGGAGCTGTTTTTT. Translation: CASSLLAGAGELFF.

This clonotype was observed at least ten times. This sequence joins TRBV6-5 and TRBJ2-7; D is perhaps TRBD2 (6 bases). CDR3 length: 15 residues. Trimming removed 6 bases from V and 3 bases from J, with 18 bases in between. CDR1 and CDR2 (germline): MNHEY, SVGAGI. The CDR3 coding sequence is TGTGCCAGCAGAACGGGGGTCTCCCCGGTCTACGAGCAGTACTTC. Translated: CASRTGVSPVYEQYF.

The sample holds many counts of this clonotype. The chain couples TRBV6-5 to TRBJ2-1, with 8 bases that match TRBD2. J lost 6 bases, V lost 7 bases, and 11 bases had no gene match. Germline CDR1 MNHEY, CDR2 SVGAGI. The CDR3 is 15 amino acids. The CDR3 region is CASTPRGLVSNEQFF. In DNA, the CDR3 is TGTGCCAGCACCCCCAGGGGACTAGTCTCCAATGAGCAGTTCTTC.

The chain carries TRBV6-2 or TRBV6-3 and TRBJ2-2, with TRBD1 as a possible D gene (5 bases). Trimming cost V 4 bases and J 0 bases, with 21 bases left between them. Per the germline V gene, CDR1 is MNHEY and CDR2 is SVGEGT. The CDR3 runs to 19 residues. CDR3 sequence (DNA): TGTGCCAGCAGTTTACCCTCGGTAGGGGCCGAATCGAACACCGGGGAGCTGTTTTTT. Residues: CASSLPSVGAESNTGELFF.

This clonotype appeared a few times. The chain links TRBV2 to TRBJ2-7; perhaps TRBD2 as D (5 bases). CDR3 size: 14 residues. Trimming took 4 bases from V and 0 from J, leaving 10 bases between them. Germline V CDR1 and CDR2: SNHLY, FYNNEI. In nucleotides, the CDR3 is TGTGCCAGCAGTGGGGAGCGTAGCTCCTACGAGCAGTACTTC. Amino acid sequence: CASSGERSSYEQYF.

The chain uses TRBV10-2 and TRBJ2-1; tentatively, D is TRBD2 (6 bases). Deletions cut 11 bases from V and 4 bases from J, with 12 bases between. The germline CDR1 and CDR2 sequences are WSHSY and SAAADI. This CDR3 contains 12 residues. The CDR3 DNA sequence: TGCGCCTCTTTGGGGGGATACAATGAGCAGTTCTTC. It specifies CASLGGYNEQFF.

In its sample, this clonotype was seen many times. The chain is built from TRBV13 and TRBJ2-2, with 7 bases fitting TRBD2. The CDR3 is made up of 17 amino acids. Germline CDR1 PRHDT, CDR2 FYEKMQ (reference sequence). Unmatched junction bases numbered 13, after V lost 7 bases and J lost 2 bases. The CDR3 bases are TGTGCCAGCACAGAGGTCCGAGCGGGGCTTAACACCGGGGAGCTGTTTTTT. As protein: CASTEVRAGLNTGELFF. The whole variable domain, remainder taken from reference TRBV13 and TRBJ2-2, is AAGVIQSPRHLIKEKRETATLKCYPIPRHDTVYWYQQGPGQDPQFLISFYEKMQSDKGSIPDRFSAQQFSDYHSELNMSSLELGDSALYFCASTEVRAGLNTGELFFGEGSRLTVL.

This clonotype came up many times. This sequence joins TRBV7-2 and TRBJ2-7; 11 bases fit TRBD2. V trimming: 5 bases; J trimming: 3 bases; junction bases outside the gene matches: 3. The CDR3 totals 14 residues. Germline assignment: CDR1 SGHTA and CDR2 FQGNSA. CDR3 protein: CASSPSGRIYEQYF. The CDR3 DNA follows: TGTGCCAGCAGCCCTAGCGGGAGGATCTACGAGCAGTACTTC.

This chain joins TRBV29-1 and TRBJ2-4, with 7 bases that match TRBD1. The germline CDR1 and CDR2 sequences are SQVTM and ANQGSEA. Trimming removed 0 bases from V and 6 bases from J; junction bases left unmatched: 5. The CDR3 sequence is 14 residues long. CDR3 sequence reads: CSVEDQGGGNIQYF. CDR3 coding DNA: TGCAGCGTTGAAGATCAAGGGGGCGGAAACATTCAGTACTTC.

At least ten counts were recorded for this clonotype. CDR3 nucleotide sequence: TGTGCCAGCAGCCGGGGGCAGGCATACACCGGGGAGCTGTTTTTT. Its protein is CASSRGQAYTGELFF. The rearrangement links TRBV3-1 to TRBJ2-2; tentative D call: TRBD1 (6 bases). Germline CDR1 is LGHDT and CDR2 is YNNKEL (reference sequence). V lost 4 bases and J 3 bases, leaving 12 bases between the germline ends. The CDR3 has 15 residues.

This clonotype was counted at least ten times. This sequence joins TRBV5-1 and TRBJ2-2; D is possibly TRBD1 or TRBD2 (6 bases each). The CDR3 consists of 19 residues. Trimming shortened V by 0 bases and J by 4 bases, and 22 bases separated the two germline ends. CDR1 SGHRS and CDR2 YFSETQ come from the germline V gene. Here the CDR3 DNA reads TGCGCCAGCAGCTTGGCCGGGTTCCGGGGGCTAAAACGCACCGGGGAGCTGTTTTTT. Amino acids: CASSLAGFRGLKRTGELFF.

This clonotype was detected many times. The chain links TRBV7-2 to TRBJ1-2; 9 bases are shared with TRBD1. Germline V gives CDR1 SGHTA, CDR2 FQGNSA. V was clipped by 3 bases and J by 2 bases; unmatched bases: 7. The CDR3 is 16 residues long. CDR3 coding DNA: TGTGCCAGCAGCTTGGGGACAGGGCTATCAAACTATGGCTACACCTTC. This codes for CASSLGTGLSNYGYTF.

This clonotype was seen at least ten times. V and J are TRBV6-2 or TRBV6-3 and TRBJ2-7; D is unclear. This CDR3 has 12 residues. The germline CDR1 and CDR2 sequences are MNHEY and SVGEGT. V gave up 7 bases and J gave up 2 bases, with 9 bases separating them. DNA of the CDR3: TGTGCCAGCACCACCGGAACCTACGAGCAGTACTTC. Encoded protein: CASTTGTYEQYF.

This clonotype was seen repeatedly, ten times or more. V usage is TRBV24-1 and J usage is TRBJ2-7, with D perhaps TRBD2 (5 bases). Trimming removed 1 base at V and 2 bases at J, with 14 bases between. CDR3 length equals 16 residues. The germline V gene encodes CDR1 KGHDR and CDR2 SFDVKD. CDR3 in amino acids: CATSDFSSGPTYEQYF. In nucleotides, the CDR3 is TGTGCCACCAGTGATTTTTCCAGCGGCCCGACCTACGAGCAGTACTTC.